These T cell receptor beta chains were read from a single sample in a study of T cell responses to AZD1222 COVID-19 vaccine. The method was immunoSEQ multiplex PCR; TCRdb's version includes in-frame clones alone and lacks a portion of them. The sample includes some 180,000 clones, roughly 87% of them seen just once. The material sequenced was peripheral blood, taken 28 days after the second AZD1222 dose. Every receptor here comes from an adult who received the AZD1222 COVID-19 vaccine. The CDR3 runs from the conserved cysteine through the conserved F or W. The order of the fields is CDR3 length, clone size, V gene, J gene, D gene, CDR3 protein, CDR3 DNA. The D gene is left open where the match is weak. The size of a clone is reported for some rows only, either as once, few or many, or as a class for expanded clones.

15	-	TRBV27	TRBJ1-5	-	CASSLSGPRLTPQHF	TGTGCCAGCAGTTTATCGGGCCCTCGTCTAACGCCCCAGCATTTT
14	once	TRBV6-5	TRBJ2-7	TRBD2	CASVRLAGGYEQYF	TGTGCCAGCGTTCGGCTAGCGGGGGGATACGAGCAGTACTTC
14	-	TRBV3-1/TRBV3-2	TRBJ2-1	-	CASSQAKTRDEQFF	TGTGCCAGCAGCCAAGCCAAGACCAGGGATGAGCAGTTCTTC
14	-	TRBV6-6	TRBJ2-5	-	CASRFGPGEETQYF	TGTGCCAGCAGATTCGGCCCCGGTGAGGAGACCCAGTACTTC
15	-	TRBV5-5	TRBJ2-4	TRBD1	CASSMTGVAKNIQYF	TGTGCCAGCAGTATGACAGGGGTAGCCAAAAACATTCAGTACTTC
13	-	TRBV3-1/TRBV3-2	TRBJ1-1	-	CASSQEGFTEAFF	TGTGCCAGCAGCCAAGAGGGATTCACTGAAGCTTTCTTT
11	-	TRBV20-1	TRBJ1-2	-	CSAFDRFGYTF	TGCAGTGCCTTTGACAGATTTGGCTACACCTTC
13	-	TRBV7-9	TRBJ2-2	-	CASSSRAGGELFF	TGTGCCAGCAGCTCCCGGGCTGGGGGGGAGCTGTTTTTT
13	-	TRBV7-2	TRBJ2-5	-	CASSSRVQETQYF	TGTGCCAGCAGCTCCCGGGTCCAAGAGACCCAGTACTTC
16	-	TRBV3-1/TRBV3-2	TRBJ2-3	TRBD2	CASSRGTSGVRDTQYF	TGTGCCAGCAGCCGGGGGACTAGCGGGGTTCGAGATACGCAGTATTTT
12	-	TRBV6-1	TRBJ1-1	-	CASSEARVGAFF	TGTGCCAGCAGTGAAGCTAGGGTGGGGGCTTTCTTT
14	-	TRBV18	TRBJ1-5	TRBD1	CASSPGQGVQPQHF	TGTGCCAGCTCACCGGGACAGGGGGTGCAGCCCCAGCATTTT
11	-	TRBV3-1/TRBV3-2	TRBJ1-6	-	CASSQDSPLHF	TGTGCCAGCAGCCAAGATTCACCCCTCCACTTT
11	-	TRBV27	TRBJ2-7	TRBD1	CASSRGYEQYF	TGTGCCAGCAGCAGGGGGTACGAGCAGTACTTC
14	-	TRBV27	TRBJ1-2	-	CASRRVRDPYGYTF	TGTGCCAGCAGAAGAGTTCGGGACCCCTATGGCTACACCTTC
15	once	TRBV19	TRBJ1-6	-	CASSFKRVGNSPLHF	TGTGCCAGTAGTTTCAAGAGAGTGGGGAATTCACCCCTCCACTTT
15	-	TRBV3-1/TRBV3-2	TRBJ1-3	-	CASSPTQGPGNTIYF	TGTGCCAGCAGCCCGACGCAGGGCCCTGGAAACACCATATATTTT
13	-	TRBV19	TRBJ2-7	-	CASSRDGYYEQYF	TGTGCCAGTAGTCGGGACGGATACTACGAGCAGTACTTC
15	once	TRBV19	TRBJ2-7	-	CASSSGGGGVYEQYF	TGTGCCAGTAGTTCTGGTGGTGGGGGCGTCTACGAGCAGTACTTC
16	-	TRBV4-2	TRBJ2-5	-	CASSQDNSRGQETQYF	TGTGCCAGCAGCCAAGATAACTCCAGGGGCCAAGAGACCCAGTACTTC
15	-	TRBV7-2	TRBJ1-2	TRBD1	CASSNTGGFGYGYTF	TGTGCCAGCAGCAATACAGGGGGCTTTGGCTATGGCTACACCTTC
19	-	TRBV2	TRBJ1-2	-	CASSEPVGTPRTSDYGYTF	TGTGCCAGCAGTGAACCGGTCGGGACCCCTAGGACCTCGGACTATGGCTACACCTTC
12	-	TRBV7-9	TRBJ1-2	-	CASSFGLDSYTF	TGTGCCAGCAGCTTTGGACTAGATAGCTACACCTTC
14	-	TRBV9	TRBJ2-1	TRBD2	CASSVANSGGEQFF	TGTGCCAGCAGCGTAGCTAACAGCGGGGGTGAGCAGTTCTTC
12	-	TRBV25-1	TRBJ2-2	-	CASTDGGGELFF	TGTGCCAGCACAGACGGGGGCGGGGAGCTGTTTTTT
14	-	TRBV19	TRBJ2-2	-	CASSTGQITGELFF	TGTGCCAGTAGTACAGGACAGATTACCGGGGAGCTGTTTTTT
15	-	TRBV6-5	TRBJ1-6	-	CASSYSDQPGLALHF	TGTGCCAGCAGTTACTCGGACCAACCGGGACTGGCCCTCCACTTT
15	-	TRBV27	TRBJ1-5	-	CASSLSIRGGQPQHF	TGTGCCAGCAGTTTATCGATAAGGGGAGGTCAGCCCCAGCATTTT
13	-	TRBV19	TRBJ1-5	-	CASSIERNQPQHF	TGTGCCAGTAGTATAGAACGTAATCAGCCCCAGCATTTT
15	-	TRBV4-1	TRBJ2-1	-	CASSQDTGLVNEQFF	TGCGCCAGCAGCCAAGATACAGGGTTGGTCAATGAGCAGTTCTTC
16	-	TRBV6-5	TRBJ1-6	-	CASSYSRGAGNSPLHF	TGTGCCAGCAGTTACTCTCGGGGGGCTGGGAATTCACCCCTCCACTTT
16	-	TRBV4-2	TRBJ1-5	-	CASSPGGAYSNQPQHF	TGTGCCAGCAGCCCGGGTGGCGCATATAGCAATCAGCCCCAGCATTTT
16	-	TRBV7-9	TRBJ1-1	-	CASSSSPGGLGTEAFF	TGTGCCAGCAGCTCCAGCCCGGGTGGATTGGGCACTGAAGCTTTCTTT
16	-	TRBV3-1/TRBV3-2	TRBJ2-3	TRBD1	CASATRQGARTDTQYF	TGTGCCAGCGCAACACGACAGGGGGCCCGCACAGATACGCAGTATTTT
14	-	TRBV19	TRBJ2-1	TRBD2	CASMRRGGSNEQFF	TGTGCCAGTATGCGACGCGGGGGGTCCAATGAGCAGTTCTTC
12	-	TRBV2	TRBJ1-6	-	CASSEGRGPLHF	TGTGCCAGCAGTGAGGGCAGAGGACCCCTCCACTTT
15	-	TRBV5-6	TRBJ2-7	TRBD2	CASSPPGTSFGEQYF	TGTGCCAGCAGCCCCCCCGGGACTAGCTTTGGCGAGCAGTACTTC
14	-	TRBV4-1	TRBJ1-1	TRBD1	CASSPGTANTEAFF	TGCGCCAGCAGCCCCGGGACAGCGAACACTGAAGCTTTCTTT
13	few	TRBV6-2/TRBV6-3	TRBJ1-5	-	CASSLGVHQPQHF	TGTGCCAGCAGCCTGGGTGTCCATCAGCCCCAGCATTTT
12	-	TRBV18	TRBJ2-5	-	CASSPPIGAQYF	TGTGCCAGCTCACCACCCATCGGGGCCCAGTACTTC
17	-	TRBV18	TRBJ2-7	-	CASSPPLGLGVGYEQYF	TGTGCCAGCTCACCACCGCTGGGCCTGGGGGTCGGGTACGAGCAGTACTTC
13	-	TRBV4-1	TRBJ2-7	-	CASSHPNSYEQYF	TGCGCCAGCAGCCATCCTAACTCCTACGAGCAGTACTTC
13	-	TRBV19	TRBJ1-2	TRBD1	CASSPRTGDGYTF	TGTGCCAGTAGTCCACGGACAGGGGATGGCTACACCTTC
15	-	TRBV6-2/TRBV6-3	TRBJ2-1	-	CASSTIGFRYNEQFF	TGTGCCAGCAGTACAATAGGGTTCCGATACAATGAGCAGTTCTTC
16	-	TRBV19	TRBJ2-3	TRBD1	CASSLPTGGITDTQYF	TGTGCCAGTAGTCTTCCAACAGGGGGAATCACAGATACGCAGTATTTT
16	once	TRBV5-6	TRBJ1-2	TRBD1	CASSLRFSGGGYGYTF	TGTGCCAGCAGCTTGCGGTTTTCAGGGGGCGGTTATGGCTACACCTTC
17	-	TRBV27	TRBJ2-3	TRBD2	CASSFLAGGPGTDTQYF	TGTGCCAGCAGTTTCCTAGCGGGGGGGCCTGGGACAGATACGCAGTATTTT